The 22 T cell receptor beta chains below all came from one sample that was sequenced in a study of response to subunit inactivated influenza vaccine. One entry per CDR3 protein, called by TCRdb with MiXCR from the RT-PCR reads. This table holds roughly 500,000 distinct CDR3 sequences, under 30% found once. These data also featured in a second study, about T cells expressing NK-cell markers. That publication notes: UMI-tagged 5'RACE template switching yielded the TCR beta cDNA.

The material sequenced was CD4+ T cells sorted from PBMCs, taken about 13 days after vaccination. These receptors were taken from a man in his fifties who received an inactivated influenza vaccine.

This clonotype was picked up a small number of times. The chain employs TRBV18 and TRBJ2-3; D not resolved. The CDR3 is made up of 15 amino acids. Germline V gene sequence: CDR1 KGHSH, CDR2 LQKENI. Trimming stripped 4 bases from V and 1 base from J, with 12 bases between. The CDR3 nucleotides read TGTGCCAGCTCACGGGATGCCAGCCGCACAGATACGCAGTATTTT. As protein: CASSRDASRTDTQYF.

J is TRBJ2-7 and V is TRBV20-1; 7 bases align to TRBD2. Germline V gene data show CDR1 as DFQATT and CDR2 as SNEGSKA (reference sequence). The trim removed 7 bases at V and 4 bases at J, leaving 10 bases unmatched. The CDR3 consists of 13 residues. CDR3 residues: CSGKVLAEYEQYF. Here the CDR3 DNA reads TGCAGTGGCAAGGTGCTAGCGGAATACGAGCAGTACTTC.

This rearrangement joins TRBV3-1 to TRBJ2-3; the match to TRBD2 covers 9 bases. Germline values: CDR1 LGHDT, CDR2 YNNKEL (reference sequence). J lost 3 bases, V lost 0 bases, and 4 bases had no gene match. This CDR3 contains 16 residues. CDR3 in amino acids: CASSQETLAGTDTQYF. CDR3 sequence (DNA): TGTGCCAGCAGCCAAGAAACCCTAGCGGGGACAGATACGCAGTATTTT.

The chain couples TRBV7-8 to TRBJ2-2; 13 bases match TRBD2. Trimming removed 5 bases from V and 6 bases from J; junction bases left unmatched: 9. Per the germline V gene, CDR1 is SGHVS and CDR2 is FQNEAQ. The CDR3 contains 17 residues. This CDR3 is CASSRTSGRGYAGELFF. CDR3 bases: TGTGCCAGCAGCCGAACTAGCGGGAGGGGGTACGCCGGGGAGCTGTTTTTT.

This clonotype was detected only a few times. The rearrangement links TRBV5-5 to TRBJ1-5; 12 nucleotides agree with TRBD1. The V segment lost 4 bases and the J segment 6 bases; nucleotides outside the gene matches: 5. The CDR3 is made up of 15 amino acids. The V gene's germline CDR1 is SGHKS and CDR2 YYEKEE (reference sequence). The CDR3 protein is CASSAGQGASQPQHF. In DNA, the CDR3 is TGTGCCAGCAGCGCGGGACAGGGGGCGAGTCAGCCCCAGCATTTT.

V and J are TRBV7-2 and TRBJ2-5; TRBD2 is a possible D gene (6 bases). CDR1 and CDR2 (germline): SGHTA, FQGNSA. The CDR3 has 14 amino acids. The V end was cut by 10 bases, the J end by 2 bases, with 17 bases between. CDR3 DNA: TGTGCCACAGGGTATGGGGGGTCGCAAGAGACCCAGTACTTC. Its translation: CATGYGGSQETQYF.

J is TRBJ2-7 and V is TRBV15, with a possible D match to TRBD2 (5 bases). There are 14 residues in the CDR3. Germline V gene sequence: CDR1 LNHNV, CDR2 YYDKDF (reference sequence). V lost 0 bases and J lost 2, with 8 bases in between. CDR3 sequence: CATSRDHGTYEQYF. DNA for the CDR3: TGTGCCACCAGCAGAGACCACGGGACCTACGAGCAGTACTTC.

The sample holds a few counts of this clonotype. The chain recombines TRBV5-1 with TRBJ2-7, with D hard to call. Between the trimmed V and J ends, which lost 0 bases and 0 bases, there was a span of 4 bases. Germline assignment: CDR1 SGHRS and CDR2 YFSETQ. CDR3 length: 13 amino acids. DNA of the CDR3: TGCGCCAGCAGCTTGGACGCCTCCTACGAGCAGTACTTC. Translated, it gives CASSLDASYEQYF. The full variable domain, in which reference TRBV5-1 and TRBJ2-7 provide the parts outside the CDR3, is KAGVTQTPRYLIKTRGQQVTLSCSPISGHRSVSWYQQTPGQGLQFLFEYFSETQRNKGNFPGRFSGRQFSNSRSEMNVSTLELGDSALYLCASSLDASYEQYFGPGTRLTVT.

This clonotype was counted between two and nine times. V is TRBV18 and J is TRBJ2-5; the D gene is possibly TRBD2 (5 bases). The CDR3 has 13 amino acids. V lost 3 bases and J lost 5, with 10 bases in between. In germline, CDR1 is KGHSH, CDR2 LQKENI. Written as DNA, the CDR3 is TGTGCCAGCTCACCGGTGCGAGGGGAGACCCAGTACTTC. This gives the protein CASSPVRGETQYF.

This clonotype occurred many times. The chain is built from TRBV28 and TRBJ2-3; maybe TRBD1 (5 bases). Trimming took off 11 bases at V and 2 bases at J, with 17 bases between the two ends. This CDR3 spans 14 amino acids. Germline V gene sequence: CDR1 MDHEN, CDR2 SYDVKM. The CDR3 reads CAATRTSLTDTQYF. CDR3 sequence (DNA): TGTGCCGCCACCCGGACAAGCCTCACAGATACGCAGTATTTT.

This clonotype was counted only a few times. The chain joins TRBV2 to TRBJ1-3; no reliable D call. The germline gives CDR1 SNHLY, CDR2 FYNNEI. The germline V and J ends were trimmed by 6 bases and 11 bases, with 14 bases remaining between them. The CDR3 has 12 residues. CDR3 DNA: TGTGCCAGCAGCCCAAGGGTGGGTCCCATATATTTT. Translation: CASSPRVGPIYF.

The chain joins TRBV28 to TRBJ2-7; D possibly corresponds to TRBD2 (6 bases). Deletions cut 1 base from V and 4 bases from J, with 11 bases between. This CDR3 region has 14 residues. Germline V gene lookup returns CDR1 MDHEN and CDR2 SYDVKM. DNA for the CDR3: TGTGCCAGCAGTTTATCCGGGAGTGTATACGAGCAGTACTTC. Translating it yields CASSLSGSVYEQYF.

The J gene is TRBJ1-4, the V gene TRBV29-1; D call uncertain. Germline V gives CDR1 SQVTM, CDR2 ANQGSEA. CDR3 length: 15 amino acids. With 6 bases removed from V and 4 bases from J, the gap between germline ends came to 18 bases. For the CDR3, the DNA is TGCAGCGTCGCCGTTGATGGAAGTCTTAATGAAAAACTGTTTTTT. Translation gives CSVAVDGSLNEKLFF.

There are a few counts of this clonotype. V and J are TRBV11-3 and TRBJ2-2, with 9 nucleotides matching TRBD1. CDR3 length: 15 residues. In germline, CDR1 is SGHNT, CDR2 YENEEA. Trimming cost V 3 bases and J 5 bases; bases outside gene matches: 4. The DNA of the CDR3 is TGTGCCAGCAGCTTGAACAGGGGGCGGACCGGGGAGCTGTTTTTT. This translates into CASSLNRGRTGELFF.

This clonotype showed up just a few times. CDR3 in DNA: TGTGCCAGCAGCCAAGAAAGGGCGGGAGATACTGAAGCTTTCTTT. It codes for CASSQERAGDTEAFF. This chain connects TRBV3-1 to TRBJ1-1; D unclear. Trimming shortened V by 0 bases and J by 5 bases, and 13 bases separated the two germline ends. CDR3 size: 15 residues. Per germline, CDR1 LGHDT and CDR2 YNNKEL (reference sequence).

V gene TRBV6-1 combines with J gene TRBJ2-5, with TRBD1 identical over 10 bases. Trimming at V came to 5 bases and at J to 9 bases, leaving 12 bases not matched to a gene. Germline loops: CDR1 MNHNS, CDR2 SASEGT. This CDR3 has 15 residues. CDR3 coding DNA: TGTGCCAGCAGTCGCCCGGGACAGGGGAAAATGTCCCAGTACTTC. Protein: CASSRPGQGKMSQYF.

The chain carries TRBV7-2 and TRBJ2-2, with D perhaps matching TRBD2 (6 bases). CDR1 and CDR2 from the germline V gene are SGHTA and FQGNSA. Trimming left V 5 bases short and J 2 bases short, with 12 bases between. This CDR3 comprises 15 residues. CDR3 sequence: CASSRGLYNTGELFF. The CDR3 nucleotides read TGTGCCAGCAGCCGAGGACTATATAACACCGGGGAGCTGTTTTTT. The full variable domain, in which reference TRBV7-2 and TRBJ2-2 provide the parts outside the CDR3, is GAGVSQSPSNKVTEKGKDVELRCDPISGHTALYWYRQSLGQGLEFLIYFQGNSAPDKSGLPSDRFSAERTGGSVSTLTIQRTQQEDSAVYLCASSRGLYNTGELFFGEGSRLTVL.

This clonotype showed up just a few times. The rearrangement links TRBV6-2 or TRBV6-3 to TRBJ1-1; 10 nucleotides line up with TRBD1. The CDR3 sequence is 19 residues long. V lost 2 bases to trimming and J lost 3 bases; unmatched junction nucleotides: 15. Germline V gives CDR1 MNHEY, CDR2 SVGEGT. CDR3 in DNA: TGTGCCAGCAGTTACGTGGCAGACAGGGGGCCCATTCGGGACACTGAAGCTTTCTTT. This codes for CASSYVADRGPIRDTEAFF.

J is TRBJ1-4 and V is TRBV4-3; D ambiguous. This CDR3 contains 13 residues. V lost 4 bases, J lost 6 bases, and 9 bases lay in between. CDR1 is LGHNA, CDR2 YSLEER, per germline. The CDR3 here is CASSLQPHEKLFF. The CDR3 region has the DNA TGCGCCAGCAGCCTTCAGCCCCATGAAAAACTGTTTTTT.

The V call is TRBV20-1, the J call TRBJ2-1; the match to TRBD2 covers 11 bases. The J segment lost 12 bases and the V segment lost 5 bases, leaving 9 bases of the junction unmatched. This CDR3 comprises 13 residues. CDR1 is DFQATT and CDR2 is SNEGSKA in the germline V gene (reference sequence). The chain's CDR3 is CSAPLAGEVGQFF. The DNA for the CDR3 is TGCAGTGCTCCACTAGCGGGGGAGGTTGGGCAGTTCTTC.

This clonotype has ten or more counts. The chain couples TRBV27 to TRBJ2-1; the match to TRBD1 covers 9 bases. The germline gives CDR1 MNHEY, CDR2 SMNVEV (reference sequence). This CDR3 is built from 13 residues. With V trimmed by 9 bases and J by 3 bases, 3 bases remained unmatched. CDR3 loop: CASPGQGYNEQFF. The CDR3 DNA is TGTGCCAGTCCGGGACAGGGCTACAATGAGCAGTTCTTC.

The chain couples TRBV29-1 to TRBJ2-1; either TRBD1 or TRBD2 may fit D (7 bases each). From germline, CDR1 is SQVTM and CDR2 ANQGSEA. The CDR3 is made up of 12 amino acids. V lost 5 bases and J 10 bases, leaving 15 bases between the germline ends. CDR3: CSVYRGGGEQFF. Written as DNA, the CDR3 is TGCAGCGTTTACAGGGGAGGGGGAGAGCAGTTCTTC.